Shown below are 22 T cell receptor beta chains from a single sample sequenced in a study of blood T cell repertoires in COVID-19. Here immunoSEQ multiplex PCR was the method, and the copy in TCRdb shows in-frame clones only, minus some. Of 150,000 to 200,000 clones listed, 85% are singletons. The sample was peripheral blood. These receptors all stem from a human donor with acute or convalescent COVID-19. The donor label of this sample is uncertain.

CDR3: CASSMGGGTTDTQYF. As DNA, the CDR3 is TGTGCCAGTAGTATGGGCGGGGGGACCACAGATACGCAGTATTTT. This chain connects TRBV19 to TRBJ2-3; 8 bases fit TRBD2. The CDR3 covers 15 residues. The V segment lost 3 bases and the J segment 2 bases; nucleotides outside the gene matches: 4. In germline, CDR1 is LNHDA, CDR2 SQIVND (reference sequence).

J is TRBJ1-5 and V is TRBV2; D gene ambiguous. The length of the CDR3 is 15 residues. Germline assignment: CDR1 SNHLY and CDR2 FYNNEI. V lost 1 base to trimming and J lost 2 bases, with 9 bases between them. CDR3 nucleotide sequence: TGTGCCAGCAGTGAAGTGCTTACAGGCAATCAGCCCCAGCATTTT. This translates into CASSEVLTGNQPQHF.

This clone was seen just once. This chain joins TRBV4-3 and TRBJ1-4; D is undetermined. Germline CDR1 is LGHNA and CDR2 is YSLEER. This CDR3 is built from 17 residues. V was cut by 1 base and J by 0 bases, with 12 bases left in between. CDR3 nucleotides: TGCGCCAGCAGCCAAGGAGCGTCCGTGGCAACTAATGAAAAACTGTTTTTT. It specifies CASSQGASVATNEKLFF.

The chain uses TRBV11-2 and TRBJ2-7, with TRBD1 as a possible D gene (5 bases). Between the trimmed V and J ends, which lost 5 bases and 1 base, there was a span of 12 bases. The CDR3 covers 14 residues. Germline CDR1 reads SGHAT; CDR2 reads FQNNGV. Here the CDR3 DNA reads TGTGCCAGCAGCCCAACCAGGGTGTCCTACGAGCAGTACTTC. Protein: CASSPTRVSYEQYF.

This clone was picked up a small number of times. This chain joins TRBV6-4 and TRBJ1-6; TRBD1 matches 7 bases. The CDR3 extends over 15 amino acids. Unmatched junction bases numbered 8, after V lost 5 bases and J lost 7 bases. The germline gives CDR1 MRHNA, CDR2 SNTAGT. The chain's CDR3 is CASSIGGAGNSPLHF. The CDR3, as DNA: TGTGCCAGCAGTATAGGGGGCGCCGGGAATTCACCCCTCCACTTT.

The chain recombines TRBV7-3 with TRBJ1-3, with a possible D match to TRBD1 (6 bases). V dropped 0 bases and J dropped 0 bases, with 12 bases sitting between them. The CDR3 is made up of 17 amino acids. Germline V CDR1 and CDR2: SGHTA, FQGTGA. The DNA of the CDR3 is TGTGCCAGCAGCTTAACTAGGGGACACTACTCTGGAAACACCATATATTTT. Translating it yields CASSLTRGHYSGNTIYF.

CDR3 DNA sequence: TGTGCCAGCACCAGGGACAGAGTCTCCTACGAGCAGTACTTC. It codes for CASTRDRVSYEQYF. The rearrangement joins TRBV6-5 to TRBJ2-7; 7 nucleotides align to TRBD1. The CDR3 length is 14 residues. Trimming cost V 7 bases and J 0 bases; bases outside gene matches: 6. In germline, CDR1 is MNHEY, CDR2 SVGAGI.

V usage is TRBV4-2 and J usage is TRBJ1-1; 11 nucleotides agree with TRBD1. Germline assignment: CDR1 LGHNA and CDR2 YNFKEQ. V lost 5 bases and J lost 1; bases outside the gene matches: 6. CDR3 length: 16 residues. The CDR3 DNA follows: TGTGCCAGCAGCGACCGGGACAGGGGGAAGAACACTGAAGCTTTCTTT. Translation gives CASSDRDRGKNTEAFF.

The chain's CDR3 is CASSVGTETGDLLETQYF. The CDR3 DNA sequence: TGTGCCAGCAGCGTAGGTACCGAGACAGGGGATTTATTGGAGACCCAGTACTTC. This chain links TRBV9 with TRBJ2-5; 8 bases are a match to TRBD1. Germline values: CDR1 SGDLS, CDR2 YYNGEE. J was trimmed by 5 bases and V by 0 bases; bases with no gene match: 15. This CDR3 spans 18 amino acids.

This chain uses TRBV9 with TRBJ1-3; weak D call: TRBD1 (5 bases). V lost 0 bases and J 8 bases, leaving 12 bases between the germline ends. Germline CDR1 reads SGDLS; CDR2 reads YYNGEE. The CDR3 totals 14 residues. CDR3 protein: CASSVDWGGDTIYF. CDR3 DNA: TGTGCCAGCAGCGTAGACTGGGGAGGGGACACCATATATTTT.

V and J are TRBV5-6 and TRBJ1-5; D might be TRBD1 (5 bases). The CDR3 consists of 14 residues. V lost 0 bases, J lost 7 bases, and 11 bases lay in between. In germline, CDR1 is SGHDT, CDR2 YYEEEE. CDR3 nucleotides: TGTGCCAGCAGCTTGGCCAGGGATAAACAGCCCCAGCATTTT. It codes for CASSLARDKQPQHF.

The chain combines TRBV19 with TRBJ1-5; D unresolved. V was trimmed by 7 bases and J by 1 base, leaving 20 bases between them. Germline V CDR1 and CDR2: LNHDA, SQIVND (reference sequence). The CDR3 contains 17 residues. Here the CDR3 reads CASTPQAPYRSNQPQHF. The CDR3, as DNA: TGTGCCAGTACCCCGCAGGCTCCTTATAGGAGCAATCAGCCCCAGCATTTT. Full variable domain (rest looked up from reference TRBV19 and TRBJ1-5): DGGITQSPKYLFRKEGQNVTLSCEQNLNHDAMYWYRQDPGQGLRLIYYSQIVNDFQKGDIAEGYSVSREKKESFPLTVTSAQKNPTAFYLCASTPQAPYRSNQPQHFGDGTRLSIL.

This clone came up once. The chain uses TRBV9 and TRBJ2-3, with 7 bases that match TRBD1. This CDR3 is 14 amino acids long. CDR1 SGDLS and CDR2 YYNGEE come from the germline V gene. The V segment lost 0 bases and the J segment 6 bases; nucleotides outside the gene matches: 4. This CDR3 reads CASSVVPGGDTQYF. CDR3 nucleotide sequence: TGTGCCAGCAGCGTAGTGCCAGGGGGTGATACGCAGTATTTT.

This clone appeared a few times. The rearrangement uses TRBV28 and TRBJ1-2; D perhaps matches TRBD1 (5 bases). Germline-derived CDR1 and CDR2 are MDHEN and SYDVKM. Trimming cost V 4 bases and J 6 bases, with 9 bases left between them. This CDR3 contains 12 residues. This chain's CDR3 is CASSSSRDGYTF. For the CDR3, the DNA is TGTGCCAGCAGTTCGTCCAGGGATGGCTACACCTTC.

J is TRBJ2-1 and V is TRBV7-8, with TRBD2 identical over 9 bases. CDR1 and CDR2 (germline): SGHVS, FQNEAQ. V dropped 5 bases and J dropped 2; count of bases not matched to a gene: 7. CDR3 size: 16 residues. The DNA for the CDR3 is TGTGCCAGCAGCCGGACGACTAGCGGCACCTACAATGAGCAGTTCTTC. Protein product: CASSRTTSGTYNEQFF.

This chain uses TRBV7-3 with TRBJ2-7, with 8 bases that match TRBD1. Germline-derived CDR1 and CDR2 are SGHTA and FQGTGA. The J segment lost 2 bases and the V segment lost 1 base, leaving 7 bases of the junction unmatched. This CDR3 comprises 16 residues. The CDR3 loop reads CASSLNAGTGAYEQYF. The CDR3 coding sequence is TGTGCCAGCAGCTTAAATGCAGGGACAGGAGCCTACGAGCAGTACTTC.

The CDR3 loop reads CASSPWTGVGGDEKLFF. The DNA for the CDR3 is TGTGCCAGCAGCCCATGGACAGGGGTGGGTGGTGATGAAAAACTGTTTTTT. The chain employs TRBV21-1 and TRBJ1-4; the table's TRBD1 call for D was not verified on the DNA. TRBV21-1 is a listed pseudogene. This CDR3 has 17 residues.

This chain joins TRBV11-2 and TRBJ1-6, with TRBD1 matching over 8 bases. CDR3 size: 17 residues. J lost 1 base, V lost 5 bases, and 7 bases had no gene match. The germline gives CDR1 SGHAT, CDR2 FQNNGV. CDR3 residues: CASSDFQGASYNSPLHF. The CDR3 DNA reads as TGTGCCAGCAGCGACTTCCAGGGGGCGTCCTATAATTCACCCCTCCACTTT. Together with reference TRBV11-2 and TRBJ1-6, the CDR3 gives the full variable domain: EAGVAQSPRYKIIEKRQSVAFWCNPISGHATLYWYQQILGQGPKLLIQFQNNGVVDDSQLPKDRFSAERLKGVDSTLKIQPAKLEDSAVYLCASSDFQGASYNSPLHFGNGTRLTVT.

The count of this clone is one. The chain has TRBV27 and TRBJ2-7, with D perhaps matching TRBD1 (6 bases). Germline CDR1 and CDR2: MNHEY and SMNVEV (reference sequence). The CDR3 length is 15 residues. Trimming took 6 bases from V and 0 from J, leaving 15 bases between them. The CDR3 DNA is TGTGCCAGCAGACCCCTCGGGACAAGCTCCTACGAGCAGTACTTC. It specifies CASRPLGTSSYEQYF.

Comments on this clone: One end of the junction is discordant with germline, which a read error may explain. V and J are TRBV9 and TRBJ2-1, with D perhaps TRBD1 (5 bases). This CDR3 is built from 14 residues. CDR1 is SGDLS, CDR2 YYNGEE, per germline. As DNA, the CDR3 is TGTGCCAGCGAAAAGGGGCAGGGTACATATGAGCAGCTCTTC. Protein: CASEKGQGTYEQLF.

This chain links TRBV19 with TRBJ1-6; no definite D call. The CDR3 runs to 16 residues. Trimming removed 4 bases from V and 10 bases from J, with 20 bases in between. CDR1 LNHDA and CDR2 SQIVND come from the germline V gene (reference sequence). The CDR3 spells CASSRGGNYPISPLHF. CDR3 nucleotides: TGTGCCAGTAGTAGGGGAGGCAACTATCCTATCTCACCCCTCCACTTT.

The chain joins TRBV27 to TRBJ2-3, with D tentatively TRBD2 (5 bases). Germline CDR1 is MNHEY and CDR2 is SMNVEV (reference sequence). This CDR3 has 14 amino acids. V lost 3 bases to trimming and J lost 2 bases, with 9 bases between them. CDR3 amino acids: CASSFTGYTDTQYF. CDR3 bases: TGTGCCAGCAGTTTCACGGGGTACACAGATACGCAGTATTTT.